Given below is one T cell receptor (beta chain) in context. It lacks a known antigen. The record has no base qualities; no much larger clone is one base away. Other DNA sequences in this sample translate to the same CDR3. Libraries were made using PCR. The instrument was an Illumina HiSeq 4000. High-throughput sequencing was used to profile the CDR3 region of the TCR beta-chain in every patient. Turning to the authors' computational methods: The researchers built a classifier to tell apart papillary thyroid cancer patients with distant metastasis, based on CDR3 differences among clinicopathological groups. Repertoire diversity was assessed with the Shannon index, and tumor-blood repertoire similarity with the Morisita-Horn index. Using fastp trimming at Q25 and MiXCR clonotype assembly, TCRdb reanalyzed the public sequencing data and kept in-frame beta chains. The V and J calls follow TCRdb's processing rather than the paper's. This sample gives about 25,000 clones in total; more than 20% of them show up just once. The ten largest clones capture about a quarter of the sample.

The data derive from a study of metastatic and nonmetastatic thyroid tumors (dated by TCRdb to the early 2020s). With regard to the full study: Repertoires from peripheral blood and from tumor or nodule tissue samples of malignant and benign thyroid patients were compared.

What the work shows at the level of the full study, not this receptor alone: In both blood and tumor samples, malignant tumors were reported to have significantly higher TCR beta diversity than benign nodules.

The germline V gene sets CDR1 to SGHTS and CDR2 to YDEGEE. V lost 4 bases and J lost 4 bases; the stretch between them is 11 bases long. From the cysteine up to the phenylalanine, the CDR3 has a length of 13 residues. Only the CDR3 portion is preserved as DNA: 39 bases, with reading frame beginning at the first base. None of the patients had been given any treatment before thyroid surgery. The study retrospectively analysed patient clinical samples collected from about 2011 to 2018 using T-cell receptor beta sequencing. The rearranged chain carries TRBV5-8 and TRBJ1-2; TRBD1 could be the D gene, as 5 bases match. This clonotype was obtained from a male donor with papillary thyroid cancer or a benign thyroid nodule (not recorded which). Some clones in this sample may be carry-over from other donors' samples. Sequencing was performed on blood. CDR3 sequence: CASSGADSYGYTF. The DNA sequence is given as TGTGCCAGCAGCGGGGCGGATAGCTATGGCTACACCTTC.